One and the same sample provided the 15 T cell receptor beta chains below, sequenced in a study of CD4+ T cells in melanoma. Assay: immunoSEQ multiplex PCR; the TCRdb copy retains only in-frame clones and omits some. The table shows under 7,000 clones, with about 70% occurring only once. The sequenced sample consisted of cells from a culture (not recorded whether cultured in vitro). The receptor source for this set is a human donor with melanoma.

The chain couples TRBV7-9 to TRBJ1-1; the D gene is possibly TRBD1 (5 bases). Trimming removed 1 base at V and 1 base at J, with 7 bases between. Germline assignment: CDR1 SEHNR and CDR2 FQNEAQ (reference sequence). CDR3 size: 14 residues. The CDR3 is CASSLGGGNTEAFF. As DNA, the CDR3 is TGTGCCAGCAGCTTAGGGGGGGGGAACACTGAAGCTTTCTTT.

This clone appeared a single time. This chain uses TRBV18 with TRBJ1-2; unclear D gene. Trimming cost V 3 bases and J 6 bases, with 17 bases left between them. CDR1 is KGHSH, CDR2 LQKENI, per germline. The CDR3 is 15 amino acids. The CDR3, as DNA: TGTGCCAGCTCACCCTGGAGGGAGGGTCGGAATGGCTACACCTTC. Protein: CASSPWREGRNGYTF.

V gene TRBV13 combines with J gene TRBJ1-2; the D gene is possibly TRBD1 (5 bases). V shed 5 bases and J shed 5 bases, with 12 bases lying between them. Per the germline V gene, CDR1 is PRHDT and CDR2 is FYEKMQ (reference sequence). The CDR3 has 13 amino acids. The CDR3 reads CASSPGTGYGYTF. DNA of the CDR3: TGTGCCAGCAGCCCCGGGACTGGGTATGGCTACACCTTC.

This clone was counted between two and nine times. The chain combines TRBV2 with TRBJ1-1, with D possibly matching TRBD1 (6 bases). The ends were cut back, 3 bases at V and 5 bases at J, with 7 bases in the middle. This CDR3 contains 12 residues. Germline V gene sequence: CDR1 SNHLY, CDR2 FYNNEI. The DNA for the CDR3 is TGTGCCAGCAGTGATCAGGGGACTGAAGCTTTCTTT. Residues: CASSDQGTEAFF. Full variable domain (remainder filled in from reference TRBV2 and TRBJ1-1): EPEVTQTPSHQVTQMGQEVILRCVPISNHLYFYWYRQILGQKVEFLVSFYNNEISEKSEIFDDQFSVERPDGSNFTLKIRSTKLEDSAMYFCASSDQGTEAFFGQGTRLTVV.

The chain employs TRBV7-9 and TRBJ2-1, with 14 positions matching TRBD2. CDR3 length: 16 amino acids. CDR1 and CDR2 (germline): SEHNR, FQNEAQ (reference sequence). Unmatched junction bases numbered 5, after V lost 4 bases and J lost 6 bases. CDR3 residues: CASSSSGLAGVNEQFF. In DNA, the CDR3 is TGTGCCAGCAGCTCATCGGGACTAGCGGGGGTCAATGAGCAGTTCTTC.

This clone is labeled as large. This chain connects TRBV6-5 to TRBJ2-3; TRBD2 matches 10 bases. In germline, CDR1 is MNHEY, CDR2 SVGAGI. The V and J ends lost 0 bases and 6 bases, in that order; junction bases with no gene match: 6. The CDR3 is made up of 16 amino acids. The CDR3, as DNA: TGTGCCAGCAGTTACTCCGAGCGGGGGGGCCCGGATACGCAGTATTTT. This encodes CASSYSERGGPDTQYF.

The rearrangement joins TRBV19 to TRBJ2-3, with a tentative D call TRBD2 (7 bases). V lost 3 bases and J 10 bases, leaving 17 bases between the germline ends. This CDR3 comprises 14 residues. From germline, CDR1 is LNHDA and CDR2 SQIVND (reference sequence). CDR3: CASSMSRGGYSQYF. CDR3 bases: TGTGCCAGTAGTATGAGTAGGGGGGGGTATTCGCAGTATTTT. The full variable domain, completed using reference TRBV19 and TRBJ2-3, is DGGITQSPKYLFRKEGQNVTLSCEQNLNHDAMYWYRQDPGQGLRLIYYSQIVNDFQKGDIAEGYSVSREKKESFPLTVTSAQKNPTAFYLCASSMSRGGYSQYFGPGTRLTVL.

This sequence joins TRBV6-5 and TRBJ2-1; D is unresolved. Trimming cost V 5 bases and J 2 bases, with 4 bases left between them. The CDR3 covers 12 residues. Germline values: CDR1 MNHEY, CDR2 SVGAGI. The CDR3 DNA reads as TGTGCCAGCAGTAAACCCTACAATGAGCAGTTCTTC. Translation: CASSKPYNEQFF.

The chain uses TRBV10-2 and TRBJ1-4; D gene unclear. Per germline, CDR1 WSHSY and CDR2 SAAADI. The CDR3 consists of 15 residues. The V end was cut by 2 bases, the J end by 4 bases, with 11 bases between. The CDR3 protein is CASSEPRPYNEKLFF. The CDR3 DNA follows: TGCGCCAGCAGTGAGCCACGGCCGTATAATGAAAAACTGTTTTTT.

The CDR3, as DNA: TGTGCCATTCGGCCGGAGCAGCAGAATGAGCAGTTCTTC. The encoded protein is CAIRPEQQNEQFF. V is TRBV10-3 and J is TRBJ2-1; D gene ambiguous. CDR1 ENHRY and CDR2 SYGVKD come from the germline V gene. V was pared by 9 bases and J by 7 bases, with 16 bases between. This CDR3 is built from 13 residues.

The gene calls are TRBV6-1 and TRBJ1-5, with TRBD1 matching over 8 bases. Trimming at V came to 3 bases and at J to 4 bases, leaving 8 bases not matched to a gene. The germline V gene encodes CDR1 MNHNS and CDR2 SASEGT. The CDR3 has 16 amino acids. The CDR3 DNA follows: TGTGCCAGCAGTGACATAGGACAGGGCCGGAATCAGCCCCAGCATTTT. It yields the protein CASSDIGQGRNQPQHF.

The rearrangement uses TRBV6-6 and TRBJ1-6, with a weak D call TRBD1 (5 bases). The CDR3 consists of 14 residues. Trimming pared 8 bases from V and 7 bases from J, leaving 15 bases between. The germline CDR1 and CDR2 sequences are MNHNY and SVGAGI (reference sequence). The CDR3 coding sequence is TGTGCCAGCTCCCTGGGGGAATACAATTCACCCCTCCACTTT. Its protein product is CASSLGEYNSPLHF.

This rearrangement joins TRBV7-2 to TRBJ2-7, with 7 bases identical to TRBD1. The germline CDR1 and CDR2 sequences are SGHTA and FQGNSA. Trimming removed 5 bases from V and 6 bases from J; junction bases left unmatched: 4. The CDR3 extends over 12 amino acids. CDR3 in DNA: TGTGCCAGCAGCCTCAGACAGGGCGAGCAGTACTTC. Protein product: CASSLRQGEQYF.

By frequency in the sample, this clone is medium-sized. V usage is TRBV13 and J usage is TRBJ2-3; D is perhaps TRBD2 (6 bases). The CDR3 sequence is 14 residues long. Trimming cost V 4 bases and J 1 base, with 9 bases left between them. Germline V CDR1 and CDR2: PRHDT, FYEKMQ (reference sequence). CDR3 region: CASSYGRGTDTQYF. In DNA, the CDR3 is TGTGCCAGCAGCTACGGGAGAGGCACAGATACGCAGTATTTT.

The CDR3 region has the DNA TGTGCCAGCAGCGTAGACGGGGGAAGCAATCAGCCCCAGCATTTT. This translates into CASSVDGGSNQPQHF. This rearrangement joins TRBV9 to TRBJ1-5; D perhaps matches TRBD1 (5 bases). The CDR3 contains 15 residues. Trimming left V 0 bases short and J 1 base short, with 8 bases between. CDR1 and CDR2 from the germline V gene are SGDLS and YYNGEE.